Listed here are 23 T cell receptor beta chains from one sample, sequenced in a study of cytomegalovirus exposure and HLA in healthy donors. Vbeta (60) and Jbeta (13) primers were used in the PCR. Method: immunoSEQ multiplex PCR; TCRdb's copy keeps in-frame clones and lacks some. The sample consists of around 150,000 clones, approximately 78% of them appearing once. Sequenced: PBMCs. These receptors were obtained from a woman aged 45-65 years in good health and CMV-seropositive.

As to this clone: A read error may produce the germline difference seen at one junction end. The chain is built from TRBV6-1 and TRBJ1-2, with no clear D. Germline V gene sequence: CDR1 MNHNS, CDR2 SASEGT. There are 11 residues in the CDR3. CDR3 in DNA: TGTGCCAGCAGTTACCAAAGACTGTTCCACTTC. Translating it yields CASSYQRLFHF.

The chain recombines TRBV7-6 with TRBJ2-2, with a weak D call TRBD1 (7 bases). The germline V gene has CDR1 SGHVS and CDR2 FNYEAQ. The V gene lost 5 bases and the J gene lost 6 bases, with 19 bases spanning the gap. The CDR3 consists of 16 residues. Here the CDR3 DNA reads TGTGCCAGCAGCGTAGGGGGACAGTCGGGGGCCGGGGAGCTGTTTTTT. This gives the protein CASSVGGQSGAGELFF.

This clone occurred a few times. The J gene is TRBJ1-6, the V gene TRBV4-2; D is possibly TRBD1 (5 bases). The CDR3 spans 17 residues. Germline V CDR1 and CDR2: LGHNA, YNFKEQ. Between the trimmed V and J ends, which lost 4 bases and 0 bases, there was a span of 13 bases. CDR3 nucleotide sequence: TGTGCCAGCAGCCCCCGACAGTTGAGCTCCTATAATTCACCCCTCCACTTT. Encoded protein: CASSPRQLSSYNSPLHF.

V is TRBV18 and J is TRBJ2-1, with D possibly being TRBD1 (5 bases). V shed 1 base and J shed 2 bases, with 12 bases lying between them. The CDR3 covers 16 residues. Per germline, CDR1 KGHSH and CDR2 LQKENI. The CDR3 DNA reads as TGTGCCAGCTCACCACAAGGGCAGGGCACCTACAATGAGCAGTTCTTC. Amino acids: CASSPQGQGTYNEQFF.

The chain joins TRBV13 to TRBJ2-3; D is possibly TRBD2 (5 bases). The CDR3 consists of 17 residues. The germline V and J ends were trimmed by 5 bases and 2 bases, with 20 bases remaining between them. CDR1 is PRHDT and CDR2 is FYEKMQ in the germline V gene (reference sequence). CDR3 nucleotides: TGTGCCAGCAGCGCCGCCGCTGGACTCGGAGTCACAGATACGCAGTATTTT. It is translated as CASSAAAGLGVTDTQYF.

This chain links TRBV7-2 with TRBJ2-1; 8 positions match TRBD2. CDR3 length: 16 amino acids. V dropped 1 base and J dropped 9; count of bases not matched to a gene: 11. CDR1 and CDR2 (germline): SGHTA, FQGNSA. CDR3 DNA sequence: TGTGCCAGCAGCTTAGTAGCGGGGACTAGTCTGGGTGAGCAGTTCTTC. Translated, it gives CASSLVAGTSLGEQFF.

The V call is TRBV4-3, the J call TRBJ2-7; 9 bases are a match to TRBD1. The CDR3 spans 16 residues. V was clipped by 3 bases and J by 4 bases; unmatched bases: 10. Germline V gene sequence: CDR1 LGHNA, CDR2 YSLEER. Written as DNA, the CDR3 is TGCGCCAGCAGCCAGTACCGGGACAGGGACCGGTACGAGCAGTACTTC. This gives the protein CASSQYRDRDRYEQYF.

V and J are TRBV27 and TRBJ1-5, with a possible D match to TRBD1 (5 bases). Trimming pared 6 bases from V and 2 bases from J, leaving 14 bases between. The CDR3 loop spans 15 amino acids. The germline V gene has CDR1 MNHEY and CDR2 SMNVEV (reference sequence). CDR3 amino acids: CASSQGVMGNQPQHF. The CDR3 nucleotides read TGTGCCAGCAGCCAAGGGGTGATGGGCAATCAGCCCCAGCATTTT.

The chain joins TRBV2 to TRBJ2-7; D is unclear. The CDR3 has 13 amino acids. Trimming shortened V by 4 bases and J by 6 bases, and 13 bases separated the two germline ends. Germline assignment: CDR1 SNHLY and CDR2 FYNNEI. CDR3: CASSGSSPLEQYF. The CDR3 region has the DNA TGTGCCAGCAGTGGTAGTTCCCCACTCGAGCAGTACTTC. Using reference TRBV2 and TRBJ2-7 for the parts outside the CDR3, the full variable domain is EPEVTQTPSHQVTQMGQEVILRCVPISNHLYFYWYRQILGQKVEFLVSFYNNEISEKSEIFDDQFSVERPDGSNFTLKIRSTKLEDSAMYFCASSGSSPLEQYFGPGTRLTVT.

The chain joins TRBV10-3 to TRBJ2-2, with 7 bases identical to TRBD1. Germline V CDR1 and CDR2: ENHRY, SYGVKD. The V segment lost 8 bases and the J segment 4 bases; nucleotides outside the gene matches: 19. The CDR3 has 18 residues. CDR3 sequence reads: CAIDFWVQGVSRTGELFF. DNA of the CDR3: TGTGCCATCGATTTTTGGGTTCAGGGGGTGTCACGCACCGGGGAGCTGTTTTTT.

V is TRBV28 and J is TRBJ1-3; 7 positions agree with TRBD1. The CDR3 totals 14 residues. J lost 9 bases, V lost 4 bases, and 9 bases had no gene match. Germline CDR1 reads MDHEN; CDR2 reads SYDVKM. The CDR3 region has the DNA TGTGCCAGCAGTTGGGGACAGACGTCTAGCACCATATATTTT. The encoded protein is CASSWGQTSSTIYF.

The V gene is TRBV7-9, the J gene TRBJ1-2, with a possible D match to TRBD1 (5 bases). The V gene's germline CDR1 is SEHNR and CDR2 FQNEAQ (reference sequence). The CDR3 runs to 15 residues. The V end was cut by 5 bases, the J end by 4 bases, with 17 bases between. The CDR3 region has the DNA TGTGCCAGCAGCCCGGACGGGGGACGACGCTATGGCTACACCTTC. Encoded protein: CASSPDGGRRYGYTF.

This clone came up once. The chain combines TRBV5-4 with TRBJ2-2; 7 bases match TRBD2. Germline-derived CDR1 and CDR2 are SGHNT and YYREEE (reference sequence). Trimming at V came to 5 bases and at J to 5 bases, leaving 6 bases not matched to a gene. The CDR3 extends over 14 amino acids. The CDR3 DNA sequence: TGTGCCAGCAGATTAGCGGGCGGGACCGGGGAGCTGTTTTTT. Translation gives CASRLAGGTGELFF.

This clone came up once. V usage is TRBV29-1 and J usage is TRBJ2-3, with unresolved D. The germline gives CDR1 SQVTM, CDR2 ANQGSEA. This CDR3 is 12 amino acids long. V lost 4 bases, J lost 5 bases, and 10 bases lay in between. CDR3: CSVGVQRDTQYF. The CDR3 DNA reads as TGCAGCGTTGGCGTCCAACGAGATACGCAGTATTTT.

V is TRBV7-3 and J is TRBJ1-3, with D perhaps matching TRBD1 (6 bases). Trimming removed 1 base at V and 3 bases at J, with 16 bases between. This CDR3 contains 17 residues. The V gene's germline CDR1 is SGHTA and CDR2 FQGTGA. This CDR3 is CASSLRPGGGDGNTIYF. CDR3 nucleotides: TGTGCCAGCAGCTTAAGACCTGGGGGGGGCGATGGAAACACCATATATTTT.

The V gene is TRBV30, the J gene TRBJ2-7; D remains unclear. The length of the CDR3 is 11 residues. The V and J ends lost 2 bases and 6 bases respectively, with 8 bases between them. Looked up from germline, CDR1 is GTSNPN and CDR2 is SVGIG (reference sequence). CDR3 nucleotides: TGTGCCTGGAGTAAACGGTCCGAGCAGTACTTC. It yields the protein CAWSKRSEQYF.

The chain uses TRBV7-8 and TRBJ2-1, with D tentatively TRBD2 (5 bases). The germline gives CDR1 SGHVS, CDR2 FQNEAQ. With 2 bases removed from V and 4 bases from J, the gap between germline ends came to 9 bases. This CDR3 has 14 residues. This CDR3 reads CASSLSGSYNEQFF. CDR3 sequence (DNA): TGTGCCAGCAGCTTAAGTGGGAGTTACAATGAGCAGTTCTTC.

This rearrangement joins TRBV5-1 to TRBJ2-5, with D uncertain. V was shortened by 0 bases and J by 1 base, with 7 bases between the two germline ends. Per germline, CDR1 SGHRS and CDR2 YFSETQ. CDR3 size: 14 residues. CDR3 sequence: CASSLGSTQETQYF. CDR3 DNA: TGCGCCAGCAGCTTGGGCTCTACCCAAGAGACCCAGTACTTC. The whole variable domain, remainder taken from reference TRBV5-1 and TRBJ2-5, is KAGVTQTPRYLIKTRGQQVTLSCSPISGHRSVSWYQQTPGQGLQFLFEYFSETQRNKGNFPGRFSGRQFSNSRSEMNVSTLELGDSALYLCASSLGSTQETQYFGPGTRLLVL.

In its sample, this clone was seen once. The rearrangement uses TRBV7-9 and TRBJ1-1; D not certain. V lost 5 bases and J 5 bases, leaving 18 bases between the germline ends. CDR1 and CDR2 (germline): SEHNR, FQNEAQ (reference sequence). The CDR3 covers 15 residues. The CDR3 nucleotides are TGTGCCAGCAGCGCCGGGAGTCTGGTGTTTACTGAAGCTTTCTTT. The encoded protein is CASSAGSLVFTEAFF.

The chain combines TRBV9 with TRBJ2-1, with D maybe TRBD1 (5 bases). The CDR3 is made up of 16 amino acids. Trimming pared 4 bases from V and 2 bases from J, leaving 16 bases between. The germline gives CDR1 SGDLS, CDR2 YYNGEE. The CDR3 region is CASSTISTVTYNEQFF. As DNA, the CDR3 is TGTGCCAGCAGCACAATCTCGACAGTTACCTACAATGAGCAGTTCTTC.

CDR3 loop: CASSQELQETQYF. The CDR3 DNA reads TGCGCCAGCAGCCAAGAACTGCAAGAGACCCAGTACTTC. The V call is TRBV4-3, the J call TRBJ2-5; D call uncertain. This CDR3 has 13 amino acids. V shed 0 bases and J shed 2 bases, with 4 bases lying between them. Germline CDR1 is LGHNA and CDR2 is YSLEER.

In DNA form, the CDR3 reads TGCGCCAGCAGTGAGAATGCGGAGGAGGGGTACTTC. Protein: CASSENAEEGYF. The rearrangement joins TRBV10-2 to TRBJ2-7; weak D call: TRBD2 (6 bases). Looked up from germline, CDR1 is WSHSY and CDR2 is SAAADI. The CDR3 covers 12 residues. Trimming pared 2 bases from V and 12 bases from J, leaving 14 bases between.

In this sample, this clone turned up a few times. The DNA for the CDR3 is TGTGCCAGCAGTGAATCCGGGGGAACCGGGGAGCTGTTTTTT. Its protein is CASSESGGTGELFF. The J gene is TRBJ2-2, the V gene TRBV25-1; D is possibly TRBD2 (6 bases). Germline V lookup: CDR1 MGHDK, CDR2 SYGVNS. The CDR3 runs to 14 residues. V lost 1 base and J lost 5, with 8 bases in between.